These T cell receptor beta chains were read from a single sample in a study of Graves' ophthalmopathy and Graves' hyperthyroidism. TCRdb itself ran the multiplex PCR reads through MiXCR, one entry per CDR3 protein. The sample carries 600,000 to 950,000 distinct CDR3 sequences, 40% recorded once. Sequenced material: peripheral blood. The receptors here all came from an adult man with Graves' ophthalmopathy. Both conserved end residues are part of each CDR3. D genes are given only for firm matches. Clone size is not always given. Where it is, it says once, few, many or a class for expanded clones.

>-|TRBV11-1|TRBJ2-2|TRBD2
CASSRTSGGVMDTGELFF
TGTGCCAGCAGTCGGACTAGCGGGGGGGTGATGGACACCGGGGAGCTGTTTTTT
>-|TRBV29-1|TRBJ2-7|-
CSALGAGEQYF
TGCAGCGCCCTGGGGGCAGGGGAGCAGTACTTC
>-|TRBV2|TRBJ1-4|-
CASSEWRTDEKLFF
TGTGCCAGCAGTGAGTGGAGGACGGATGAAAAACTGTTTTTT
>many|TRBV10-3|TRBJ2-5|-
CAISDSRGDQETQYF
TGTGCCATCAGTGATTCCCGGGGAGACCAAGAGACCCAGTACTTC
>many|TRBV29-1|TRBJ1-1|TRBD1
CSVDPGGNTEAFF
TGCAGCGTTGATCCAGGGGGGAACACTGAAGCTTTCTTT
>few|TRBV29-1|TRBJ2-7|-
CSVLYNRASYEQYF
TGCAGCGTCCTATATAACAGGGCCTCCTACGAGCAGTACTTC
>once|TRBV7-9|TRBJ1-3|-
CASSLRGGIPRNTIYF
TGTGCCAGCAGCTTAAGGGGGGGGATCCCTAGAAACACCATATATTTT
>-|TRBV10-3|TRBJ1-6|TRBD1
CAGTGGDYSPLHF
TGTGCCGGAACAGGGGGCGATTATTCACCCCTCCACTTT
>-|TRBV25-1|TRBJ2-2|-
CASSPRGAGELFF
TGTGCCAGCAGTCCACGAGGGGCAGGGGAGCTGTTTTTT
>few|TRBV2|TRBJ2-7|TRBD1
CASSPGQGAVYEQYF
TGTGCCAGCAGCCCCGGACAGGGGGCGGTCTACGAGCAGTACTTC
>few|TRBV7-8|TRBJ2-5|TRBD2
CASSLGPSGGRQETQYF
TGTGCCAGCAGCTTGGGGCCTAGCGGGGGACGCCAAGAGACCCAGTACTTC
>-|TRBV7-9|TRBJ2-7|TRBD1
CATAPRQGTTYEQYF
TGTGCCACCGCCCCGCGACAGGGGACAACCTACGAGCAGTACTTC
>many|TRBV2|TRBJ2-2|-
CATSKDTGELFF
TGTGCCACCTCTAAGGACACCGGGGAGCTGTTTTTT
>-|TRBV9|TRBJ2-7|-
CASSVGPSLYEQYF
TGTGCCAGCAGCGTAGGGCCCAGCCTCTACGAGCAGTACTTC
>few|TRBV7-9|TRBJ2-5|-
CASSLSGVETQYF
TGTGCCAGCAGCTTAAGCGGAGTGGAGACCCAGTACTTC
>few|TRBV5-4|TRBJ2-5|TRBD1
CASSLGQGKTQYF
TGTGCCAGCAGCTTGGGACAGGGGAAGACCCAGTACTTC
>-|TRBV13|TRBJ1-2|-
CAWSVSQGYGYTF
TGTGCCTGGAGTGTAAGCCAGGGCTATGGCTACACCTTC
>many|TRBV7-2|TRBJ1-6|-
CASSLSSVSSPLHF
TGTGCCAGCAGCCTGAGTTCTGTCTCCTCACCCCTCCACTTT